The clone carrying this T cell receptor beta chain was recorded only once. This record belongs to a study of cytomegalovirus exposure and HLA in healthy donors. Germline-derived CDR1 and CDR2 are SGHAT and FQNNGV. This CDR3 region has 16 residues. The trim removed 1 base at V and 3 bases at J, leaving 8 bases unmatched. The method was immunoSEQ multiplex PCR; TCRdb's version includes in-frame clones alone and lacks a portion of them. The table has hundreds of thousands of clones, around 87% seen once. The V and J genes are TRBV11-2 and TRBJ2-7; 8 nucleotides align to TRBD2. Source material: PBMCs. This sequence originates from a young man in good health and CMV-seronegative. CDR3 amino acids: CASSLVLAGPDYEQYF. The CDR3 DNA sequence: TGTGCCAGCAGCTTAGTGTTAGCGGGGCCTGACTACGAGCAGTACTTC.